The 3 T cell receptor beta chains in this list originate from one sample, sequenced in a study of early T cells in non-severe SARS-CoV-2 infection. Via MiXCR, TCRdb re-called the 5' RACE reads, giving one row per CDR3 protein. This table holds 70,000 to 75,000 distinct CDR3 sequences, 12% found once. Specimen: whole blood. The receptors were sampled from an adult who was a healthcare worker with PCR-confirmed SARS-CoV-2 infection or an uninfected control (not recorded which).

This clonotype was counted at least ten times. The gene calls are TRBV6-5 and TRBJ2-5; TRBD2 matches at 13 bases. J lost 5 bases, V lost 8 bases, and 5 bases had no gene match. Looked up from germline, CDR1 is MNHEY and CDR2 is SVGAGI. This CDR3 has 14 amino acids. This CDR3 reads CASRGLAGVETQYF. Written as DNA, the CDR3 is TGTGCCAGCCGCGGACTAGCGGGGGTGGAGACCCAGTACTTC.

Ten or more counts support this clonotype. V is TRBV29-1 and J is TRBJ1-1; D perhaps matches TRBD1 (6 bases). Germline assignment: CDR1 SQVTM and CDR2 ANQGSEA. With 5 bases removed from V and 1 base from J, the gap between germline ends came to 11 bases. This CDR3 is built from 13 residues. The CDR3 reads CSVQQQGNTEAFF. The CDR3 region has the DNA TGCAGCGTTCAACAACAGGGGAACACTGAAGCTTTCTTT.

This clonotype showed up just a few times. The V and J genes are TRBV29-1 and TRBJ2-5, with 7 bases identical to TRBD2. Looked up from germline, CDR1 is SQVTM and CDR2 is ANQGSEA. This CDR3 has 14 amino acids. The J segment lost 3 bases and the V segment lost 3 bases, leaving 7 bases of the junction unmatched. CDR3 nucleotides: TGCAGCGTTGACTTGGAGGGAGGGGAAGAGACCCAGTACTTC. Amino acids: CSVDLEGGEETQYF. Full variable domain (remainder filled in from reference TRBV29-1 and TRBJ2-5): SAVISQKPSRDICQRGTSLTIQCQVDSQVTMMFWYRQQPGQSLTLIATANQGSEATYESGFVIDKFPISRPNLTFSTLTVSNMSPEDSSIYLCSVDLEGGEETQYFGPGTRLLVL.